This T cell receptor beta chain was documented in a study of regulatory T cells in long-lasting Graves disease. Overall study findings and caveats: TRBV28 was favored in persistent disease, as were TRBJ1-2 and TRBJ2-5.

The time point was: newly diagnosed GD, antithyroid drugs for less than 3 months. Scientists built the TCR library using RNA that was extracted from PBMCs. To make TCR beta libraries, researchers used iRepertoire HTBI primers and Arm-PCR of CDR3 regions. TCRdb itself ran the multiplex PCR reads through MiXCR, one entry per CDR3 protein. The repertoire consists of 350,000 to 550,000 distinct CDR3 sequences, with 11% to 15% occurring once and the leading ten covering approximately 17%. The CDR3 covers 13 residues. V was trimmed by 1 base and J by 7 bases, leaving 11 bases between them. The germline V gene encodes CDR1 SGHAT and CDR2 FQNNGV. The table lists this clonotype with a few counts. As yet, its antigen is unknown. With a much larger clone just one base away, this may be a read error. These same data were also listed under a study on T cells in Graves' hyperthyroidism and ophthalmopathy. That paper adds: In the blood, most expanded thyroid clonotypes above 0.001 appeared as well.

The sample in question was peripheral blood mononuclear cells (PBMCs), obtained at new diagnosis, from a patient treated with antithyroid drugs. The receptor was derived from a woman aged 50 to 60 with Graves disease. V and J are TRBV11-2 and TRBJ2-7, with unresolved D. The CDR3 sequence is CASSLGHGGEQYF. In nucleotides, the CDR3 is TGTGCCAGCAGCTTAGGACATGGTGGTGAGCAGTACTTC.